The 3 T cell receptor beta chains below come from one sample, sequenced in a study of control samples from healthy donors and cancer patients. Assay: immunoSEQ multiplex PCR; the TCRdb copy retains only in-frame clones and omits some. The sample shows about 79,000 clones, over 85% of them seen only once. Sequencing used PBMCs. The source is a woman in her 40s with lung cancer.

This clone was found once. The CDR3 bases are TGTGCCAGCAGTCCCGGAATGGTCTACGAGCAGTACTTC. It is translated as CASSPGMVYEQYF. J is TRBJ2-7 and V is TRBV2; D gene uncertain. The V end lost 5 bases, the J end lost 3 bases, and 11 bases lay between the germline ends. CDR3 length: 13 residues. Looked up from germline, CDR1 is SNHLY and CDR2 is FYNNEI.

The chain combines TRBV27 with TRBJ2-3; D gene uncertain. The CDR3 loop spans 12 amino acids. Trimming cost V 5 bases and J 3 bases, with 6 bases left between them. Per germline, CDR1 MNHEY and CDR2 SMNVEV (reference sequence). The CDR3 is CASSPGTDTQYF. CDR3 coding DNA: TGTGCCAGCAGTCCCGGAACAGATACGCAGTATTTT.

This chain uses TRBV6-5 with TRBJ1-1, with D maybe TRBD1 (6 bases). Germline values: CDR1 MNHEY, CDR2 SVGAGI. The CDR3 covers 14 residues. Trimming removed 7 bases at V and 3 bases at J, with 15 bases between. The CDR3 reads CASTGRGEYTEAFF. The CDR3 bases are TGTGCCAGCACCGGGAGGGGGGAGTACACTGAAGCTTTCTTT.